The rows below give T cell receptor beta chains drawn from one sample of a study of Ad26.COV2.S vaccination and SARS-CoV-2 variants. Profiled with immunoSEQ multiplex PCR; TCRdb holds only in-frame clones, not every one. The table has 150,000 to 200,000 clones, around nine tenths seen once. Sequenced material: peripheral blood, taken after recovery from COVID-19. All receptors derive from a human donor who had recovered from COVID-19. Both conserved end residues are part of each CDR3. A D gene is named only where the DNA matches it firmly. Only some rows state a clone size, as once, few, many or a class for expanded clones.

j_call v_call d_call clone_size cdr3_aa cdr3_nt
TRBJ1-1 TRBV5-3 . . CARKSRGTEAFF TGTGCCAGAAAAAGCAGAGGGACTGAAGCTTTCTTT
TRBJ2-7 TRBV5-4 . . CASSLIRGGAGTYEQYF TGTGCCAGCAGCTTAATAAGGGGGGGCGCAGGGACCTACGAGCAGTACTTC
TRBJ2-5 TRBV12-3/TRBV12-4 TRBD1 . CATGTGQETQYF TGTGCCACCGGGACAGGCCAAGAGACCCAGTACTTC
TRBJ2-7 TRBV3-1/TRBV3-2 TRBD2 . CASSHGTSGRYEQYF TGTGCCAGCAGCCATGGGACTAGCGGGAGATACGAGCAGTACTTC
TRBJ2-1 TRBV9 . . CASSPSGRAANEQFF TGTGCCAGCAGCCCTTCCGGTCGAGCTGCCAATGAGCAGTTCTTC
TRBJ1-3 TRBV10-2 . once CASKPGNSGNTIYF TGCGCCAGCAAACCAGGGAACTCTGGAAACACCATATATTTT
TRBJ2-5 TRBV12-2 . once CASRLKSDRKTQYF TGTGCAAGTCGCTTAAAATCAGATAGGAAGACCCAGTACTTC
TRBJ2-1 TRBV12-5 . . CASGESSYNEQFF TGTGCTAGTGGCGAAAGCTCCTACAATGAGCAGTTCTTC
TRBJ2-1 TRBV9 TRBD2 . CASSVAASGSNEQFF TGTGCCAGCAGCGTAGCGGCTAGCGGGAGCAATGAGCAGTTCTTC
TRBJ2-1 TRBV11-3 . . CASSFGTGGFNEQFF TGTGCCAGCAGCTTTGGGACGGGTGGGTTTAATGAGCAGTTCTTC
TRBJ1-2 TRBV6-1 . . CASSEAPGYGYTF TGTGCCAGCAGTGAGGCTCCGGGGTATGGCTACACCTTC
TRBJ2-3 TRBV18 . once CASSPPATDTQYF TGTGCCAGCTCACCACCAGCCACAGATACGCAGTATTTT
TRBJ2-7 TRBV5-6 . few CASSLPGANEQYF TGTGCCAGCAGCTTACCAGGGGCCAACGAGCAGTACTTC
TRBJ1-3 TRBV9 . . CASSTGTGGNTIYF TGTGCCAGCAGCACAGGGACGGGTGGAAACACCATATATTTT
TRBJ2-7 TRBV6-5 TRBD1 once CASSETGGSYEQYF TGTGCCAGCAGCGAGACAGGGGGCTCCTACGAGCAGTACTTC
TRBJ1-2 TRBV2 . once CASSEAALYNYGYTF TGTGCCAGCAGTGAAGCTGCCCTTTATAACTATGGCTACACCTTC
TRBJ2-1 TRBV27 . . CASSFVEPYNEQFF TGTGCCAGCAGTTTCGTGGAACCCTACAATGAGCAGTTCTTC
TRBJ2-5 TRBV5-1 TRBD2 . CASRGTSGIRETQYF TGCGCCAGCAGGGGGACTAGCGGGATTCGAGAGACCCAGTACTTC
TRBJ2-7 TRBV6-5 TRBD1 . CASSNDRESSYEQYF TGTGCCAGCAGTAATGACAGGGAGAGCTCCTACGAGCAGTACTTC
TRBJ2-7 TRBV18 TRBD1 . CASSRTGGGNYEQYF TGTGCCAGCTCACGAACAGGGGGCGGGAACTACGAGCAGTACTTC
TRBJ2-5 TRBV5-1 . . CASSLGQGGISETQYF TGCGCCAGCAGCTTGGGACAGGGAGGTATTTCGGAGACCCAGTACTTC
TRBJ1-2 TRBV6-4 . . CASNPQGSPNYGYTF TGTGCCAGCAACCCCCAGGGATCCCCTAACTATGGCTACACCTTC
TRBJ2-1 TRBV9 TRBD2 . CASSVGTIGEQFF TGTGCCAGCAGCGTCGGGACTATAGGAGAGCAGTTCTTC
TRBJ2-7 TRBV6-2/TRBV6-3 . . CASSYSRDGKSEQYF TGTGCCAGCAGTTACTCCCGGGACGGCAAGAGCGAGCAGTACTTC
TRBJ1-3 TRBV19 . . CASSPGAGGNTIYF TGTGCCAGTAGCCCCGGGGCTGGTGGAAACACCATATATTTT
TRBJ2-3 TRBV29-1 . . CSVESIREGADTQYF TGCAGCGTTGAGTCTATCCGGGAAGGGGCAGATACGCAGTATTTT
TRBJ1-1 TRBV5-4 . . CASRDALGNTEAFF TGTGCCAGCAGGGACGCTTTGGGGAACACTGAAGCTTTCTTT
TRBJ2-7 TRBV16 TRBD1 . CASSQSTSGTEEQYF TGTGCCAGCAGCCAATCCACCTCCGGGACAGAAGAGCAGTACTTC
TRBJ2-5 TRBV2 TRBD2 . CASSEVVTSGGAWETQYF TGTGCCAGCAGTGAAGTCGTGACTAGCGGGGGGGCTTGGGAGACCCAGTACTTC
TRBJ2-1 TRBV19 . . CASSSASGFKQFF TGTGCCAGTAGTTCAGCGTCCGGTTTTAAGCAGTTCTTC
TRBJ1-1 TRBV19 . once CASSITGTEAFF TGTGCCAGTAGTATAACGGGCACTGAAGCTTTCTTT
TRBJ1-2 TRBV11-1 . . CASSLGFRGAEGYTF TGTGCCAGCAGCTTAGGATTCCGCGGGGCGGAGGGCTACACCTTC
TRBJ1-6 TRBV7-9 . . CASALTGSPLHF TGTGCCAGCGCCCTCACGGGTTCACCCCTCCACTTT